The rows below give T cell receptor beta chains drawn from one sample of a study of beta chain features in type 1 diabetes. Only in-frame clones appear in the TCRdb table, and some are missing; sequencing was by immunoSEQ multiplex PCR. The sample has 350,000 to 450,000 clones, 11% to 15% seen once. Sequences were obtained from naive CD4+ T cells from blood. The source is a young man in good health. CDR3s include the opening cysteine and the closing phenylalanine or tryptophan. Each record gives: D gene, clone size, V gene, J gene, CDR3 DNA, CDR3 protein. D genes are given only for firm matches. Clone size is given for some rows only: seen once, a few or many times, or a class if the clone is expanded.

-	-	TRBV2	TRBJ1-4	TGTGCCAGCACCACAATGGTGGGGAATGAAAAACTGTTTTTT	CASTTMVGNEKLFF
-	few	TRBV25-1	TRBJ1-5	TGTGCCAGCAGTGGGGCGGGTCGGCAGCCCCAGCATTTT	CASSGAGRQPQHF
-	-	TRBV30	TRBJ1-2	TGTGCCTGGAGTGGCGGGAGGCTTCATGGCTACACCTTC	CAWSGGRLHGYTF
-	-	TRBV4-3	TRBJ2-7	TGCGCCAGCAGCCAAGGGACAGCATCCTACGAGCAGTACTTC	CASSQGTASYEQYF
-	few	TRBV7-2	TRBJ1-5	TGTGCCAGCAGCTTCGGCAATCAGCCCCAGCATTTT	CASSFGNQPQHF
TRBD2	-	TRBV9	TRBJ2-5	TGTGCCAGCAGCGTAGAAGGGGGACTAGTTTCGGAGACCCAGTACTTC	CASSVEGGLVSETQYF
TRBD2	few	TRBV4-1	TRBJ2-3	TGCGCCAGCAGCCGAGGCCTGACTAGCGGTAGCACAGATACGCAGTATTTT	CASSRGLTSGSTDTQYF
-	-	TRBV23-1	TRBJ2-7	TGCGCCAGCAGTCAAAGGACCGGCCCCAAATGCTGTTACGAGCAGTACTTC	CASSQRTGPKCCYEQYF
-	-	TRBV4-1	TRBJ2-3	TGCGCCAGCAGCCAAGGTTCCCTGCCGGCGACTAGCACAGATACGCAGTATTTT	CASSQGSLPATSTDTQYF
TRBD2	many	TRBV10-3	TRBJ2-5	TGTGCCATCAGTGAGACTTGGACTAGTCAAGAGACCCAGTACTTC	CAISETWTSQETQYF
-	few	TRBV7-9	TRBJ2-1	TGTGCCAGCAGCTACGGGACTTCCTACAATGAGCAGTTCTTC	CASSYGTSYNEQFF
-	-	TRBV9	TRBJ1-2	TGTGCCAGCAGCGTATCCCCCGCCGACGGGAACTATGGCTACACCTTC	CASSVSPADGNYGYTF
-	few	TRBV7-2	TRBJ2-1	TGTGCCAGCAGCTCGGGACCAGGCGAGTTCTTC	CASSSGPGEFF
-	-	TRBV6-6	TRBJ1-5	TGTGCCAGCAGTCAGGGGAATAGTCAGCCCCAGCATTTT	CASSQGNSQPQHF
-	-	TRBV11-3	TRBJ2-1	TGTGCCAGCAGCTTAGGGCGGCAGGGGTCTCATGAGCAGTTCTTC	CASSLGRQGSHEQFF
-	-	TRBV27	TRBJ2-3	TGTGCCAGCAGTCTCCGGAGGACAGTGAGCACAGATACGCAGTATTTT	CASSLRRTVSTDTQYF
-	few	TRBV7-9	TRBJ2-3	TGTGCCAGCAGCCCAAATAGTGCGGGGGATACGCAGTATTTT	CASSPNSAGDTQYF
TRBD1	many	TRBV30	TRBJ2-4	TGTGCCTGGAGTCGTTACGGACAGGGGGTACGGAACTTC	CAWSRYGQGVRNF
-	-	TRBV30	TRBJ2-1	TGTGCCTGGAGTCCCCGGCCTAGCGTCGAGCAGTTCTTC	CAWSPRPSVEQFF
TRBD1	few	TRBV5-6	TRBJ2-4	TGTGCCAGCAGCTTGGTACAGGGGGGATTAAAAAACATTCAGTACTTC	CASSLVQGGLKNIQYF
-	few	TRBV14	TRBJ1-2	TGTGCCAGCAGCCAAGATTGGGGCGCTTATGGCTACACCTTC	CASSQDWGAYGYTF
TRBD1	few	TRBV7-9	TRBJ1-2	TGTGCCAGCAGCTTAGAGGGGGCAGCTAACTATGGCTACACCTTC	CASSLEGAANYGYTF
-	-	TRBV5-1	TRBJ2-3	TGCGCCAGCAGCTTCCCCCAAGCAGATACGCAGTATTTT	CASSFPQADTQYF
-	-	TRBV4-3	TRBJ1-1	TGCGCCAGCAGCCCCTCCGGGACAAGATCTGAAGCTTTCTTT	CASSPSGTRSEAFF
-	-	TRBV21-1	TRBJ2-3	TGTGCCAGCAGCAAATCGAGAACAGGCGGAGATACGCAGTATTTT	CASSKSRTGGDTQYF
TRBD1	few	TRBV6-5	TRBJ2-7	TGTGCCAGCAGTAGACAGGGTCGGGGCTACGAGCAGTACTTC	CASSRQGRGYEQYF
-	few	TRBV19	TRBJ2-2	TGTGCCAGTAGCGGAGTGACTGGGCCCGGGGAGCTGTTTTTT	CASSGVTGPGELFF
-	-	TRBV5-1	TRBJ1-2	TGCGCCAGCCGGACAGAAGGGCCGTCGGGCTACACCTTC	CASRTEGPSGYTF
-	-	TRBV6-1	TRBJ2-1	TGTGCCAGCAGTCACGGGACGATCAACAATGAGCAGTTCTTC	CASSHGTINNEQFF